This T cell receptor (beta chain) derives from a study of cytomegalovirus exposure and HLA in healthy donors. For the study at large: Unique TCR beta sequences numbering fewer than 130 million came from about 179 million T cells in an earlier analysis. Study-wide results and caveats: It was approximately 160 TCR beta chains that were listed as cytomegalovirus-associated. TCR sequences were mostly rare, though some public TCRs occurred in many donors. A few CMV-associated chains were confirmed in vitro to be specific for CMV antigens.

Of note for this clone: Antigen: not known.

13 Jbeta primers and 60 Vbeta primers were used for the PCR. The data were produced by immunoSEQ multiplex PCR, yet TCRdb's version contains in-frame clones alone and is incomplete. The sample yields 200,000 to 250,000 clones, 80% to 90% seen once. Germline values: CDR1 SQVTM, CDR2 ANQGSEA. The CDR3 consists of 13 residues. J lost 7 bases, V lost 7 bases, and 9 bases had no gene match. The sequenced material came from PBMCs. The V and J genes are TRBV29-1 and TRBJ2-7, with 11 bases aligning to TRBD2. The receptor was isolated from a woman aged 18-29 years in good health and CMV-seronegative. The CDR3 is CSAKLAGVKEQYF. CDR3 in DNA: TGCAGCGCCAAACTAGCGGGAGTAAAAGAGCAGTACTTC.